Shown below are 17 T cell receptor beta chains from a single sample sequenced in a study of blood T cell repertoires in COVID-19. Libraries were prepared by immunoSEQ multiplex PCR; TCRdb keeps only in-frame clonotypes and omits some of them. This table has hundreds of thousands of clones, around nine tenths appearing once. The specimen sequenced was peripheral blood. Receptor source: an older woman with COVID-19, enrolled during active disease.

This rearrangement joins TRBV7-2 to TRBJ2-4, with 8 bases fitting TRBD2. CDR3 length: 14 amino acids. Germline CDR1 and CDR2: SGHTA and FQGNSA. V shed 4 bases, J shed 5 bases, and the junction held 4 bases outside the gene matches. CDR3 coding DNA: TGTGCCAGCAGCTACGGGGGGGCGGAAAACATTCAGTACTTC. This codes for CASSYGGAENIQYF.

The chain is built from TRBV5-8 and TRBJ1-1; D is ambiguous. The CDR3 covers 13 residues. Germline V CDR1 and CDR2: SGHTS, YDEGEE. V was shortened by 4 bases and J by 1 base, with 8 bases between the two germline ends. CDR3 bases: TGTGCCAGCAGCCCAAGACAGAACACTGAAGCTTTCTTT. Protein sequence: CASSPRQNTEAFF.

V and J are TRBV4-3 and TRBJ2-7; 10 positions match TRBD1. The CDR3 totals 15 residues. Germline V lookup: CDR1 LGHNA, CDR2 YSLEER. The junction had 6 bases not matched to a gene; V was cut back by 1 base and J by 6 bases. The chain's CDR3 is CASSQAWDRGSEQYF. The CDR3 DNA sequence: TGCGCCAGCAGCCAAGCGTGGGACAGGGGATCCGAGCAGTACTTC.

V usage is TRBV19 and J usage is TRBJ1-5, with TRBD1 as a possible D gene (6 bases). V was cut by 0 bases and J by 2 bases, with 11 bases left in between. Germline V lookup: CDR1 LNHDA, CDR2 SQIVND (reference sequence). CDR3 size: 16 residues. The CDR3: CASSIDSGVGNQPQHF. The DNA of the CDR3 is TGTGCCAGTAGTATAGATTCAGGGGTTGGCAATCAGCCCCAGCATTTT.

This clone has a handful of counts. The V gene is TRBV5-6, the J gene TRBJ1-5; tentative D call: TRBD1 (5 bases). Deletions cut 1 base from V and 7 bases from J, with 15 bases between. Germline V gene lookup returns CDR1 SGHDT and CDR2 YYEEEE. The CDR3 consists of 15 residues. CDR3 in amino acids: CASSLLSQGGQPQHF. Here the CDR3 DNA reads TGTGCCAGCAGCTTGCTGAGCCAGGGAGGGCAGCCCCAGCATTTT.

This clone was detected once. This chain connects TRBV11-2 to TRBJ1-4; 7 nucleotides line up with TRBD1. V was clipped by 5 bases and J by 7 bases; unmatched bases: 19. Looked up from germline, CDR1 is SGHAT and CDR2 is FQNNGV. The CDR3 runs 18 residues. CDR3 nucleotides: TGTGCCAGCAGCGCCAGACAAGTCGGAAGGGCAGGGGGTGAAAAACTGTTTTTT. Translated, it gives CASSARQVGRAGGEKLFF.

The genes are TRBV24-1 and TRBJ1-5; the D is unclear. The CDR3 is 14 residues long. Germline V gives CDR1 KGHDR, CDR2 SFDVKD. Trimming took off 7 bases at V and 1 base at J, with 10 bases between the two ends. The CDR3 region has the DNA TGTGCCACCAGCGCGACTTGGAGCAATCAGCCCCAGCATTTT. Translating it yields CATSATWSNQPQHF.

The chain employs TRBV7-9 and TRBJ1-4; perhaps TRBD1 as D (5 bases). The V end lost 3 bases, the J end lost 4 bases, and 15 bases lay between the germline ends. Germline V lookup: CDR1 SEHNR, CDR2 FQNEAQ (reference sequence). The CDR3 has 16 residues. The CDR3 sequence is CASSLRLPGGNEKLFF. Written as DNA, the CDR3 is TGTGCCAGCAGCTTGCGCCTACCGGGGGGTAATGAAAAACTGTTTTTT.

This clone was recorded a few times. This specimen includes other DNA sequences encoding the same CDR3. The gene calls are TRBV5-1 and TRBJ1-1; 7 bases line up with TRBD1. Losses at the gene ends were 3 bases for V and 6 bases for J; bases not matched to a gene: 2. The CDR3 length is 12 residues. The germline CDR1 and CDR2 sequences are SGHRS and YFSETQ. The CDR3 here is CASSSQGAEAFF. DNA for the CDR3: TGCGCCAGCAGCTCTCAGGGGGCTGAAGCTTTCTTT.

The chain carries TRBV24-1 and TRBJ2-2; TRBD1 aligns across 7 bases. Germline trimming cut 2 bases from V and 8 bases from J; bases unmatched to any gene: 16. The CDR3 has 18 amino acids. Germline CDR1 and CDR2: KGHDR and SFDVKD. CDR3 region: CATSDYVGQASYKGELFF. CDR3 DNA: TGTGCCACCAGTGATTACGTAGGACAGGCTTCTTATAAAGGGGAGCTGTTTTTT.

The chain carries TRBV28 and TRBJ2-3; 12 nucleotides agree with TRBD1. Germline V lookup: CDR1 MDHEN, CDR2 SYDVKM. This CDR3 spans 17 amino acids. V gave up 7 bases and J gave up 5 bases; unmatched junction bases: 13. The CDR3 nucleotides are TGTGCCAGCACCATTGGAGGTGGGACAGGGGGCCGAGATACGCAGTATTTT. It specifies CASTIGGGTGGRDTQYF.

This clone was observed many times. The J gene is TRBJ2-4, the V gene TRBV2, with a weak D call TRBD1 (7 bases). There are 14 residues in the CDR3. From germline, CDR1 is SNHLY and CDR2 FYNNEI. V gave up 8 bases and J gave up 4 bases, with 15 bases separating them. The CDR3 bases are TGTGCCAGCCGGACTCAGGGGGGTAAAAACATTCAGTACTTC. This translates into CASRTQGGKNIQYF.

The chain combines TRBV3-1 (or the pseudogene TRBV3-2) with TRBJ2-1; maybe TRBD2 (6 bases). With 4 bases removed from V and 0 bases from J, the gap between germline ends came to 16 bases. Per germline, CDR1 LGHDT and CDR2 YNNKEL (reference sequence). The CDR3 has 17 residues. CDR3 sequence reads: CASSPITTTSSYNEQFF. For the CDR3, the DNA is TGTGCCAGCAGCCCCATAACGACGACTAGCTCCTACAATGAGCAGTTCTTC.

V is TRBV5-1 and J is TRBJ2-3; D is undetermined. V lost 0 bases and J lost 2, with 16 bases in between. The CDR3 covers 17 residues. The germline gives CDR1 SGHRS, CDR2 YFSETQ. CDR3 sequence (DNA): TGCGCCAGCAGCTTGGCCTCGGGTGCCGATTCCACAGATACGCAGTATTTT. This gives the protein CASSLASGADSTDTQYF.

The chain combines TRBV24-1 with TRBJ2-1, with 10 bases aligning to TRBD2. This CDR3 has 16 residues. V lost 10 bases, J lost 0 bases, and 8 bases stayed unmatched. CDR1 and CDR2 from the germline V gene are KGHDR and SFDVKD. The chain's CDR3 is CATGAAGGSSYNEQFF. The CDR3, as DNA: TGTGCCACTGGCGCAGCGGGGGGGTCCTCCTACAATGAGCAGTTCTTC.

V and J are TRBV19 and TRBJ2-7, with D perhaps matching TRBD2 (7 bases). In germline, CDR1 is LNHDA, CDR2 SQIVND (reference sequence). The ends were cut back, 5 bases at V and 2 bases at J, with 16 bases in the middle. The CDR3 is made up of 15 amino acids. The CDR3 here is CASSVGGGFTYEQYF. Written as DNA, the CDR3 is TGTGCCAGTAGTGTGGGCGGGGGCTTTACCTACGAGCAGTACTTC.

The chain combines TRBV2 with TRBJ1-4; D is perhaps TRBD1 (6 bases). There are 13 residues in the CDR3. The germline V gene encodes CDR1 SNHLY and CDR2 FYNNEI. V lost 2 bases and J 8 bases, leaving 9 bases between the germline ends. In nucleotides, the CDR3 is TGTGCCAGCAGTGAAAGGGGGTCAGAAAAACTGTTTTTT. It translates to CASSERGSEKLFF.